Listed below are T cell receptor beta chains from one sample, sequenced in a study of siplizumab effects on memory and regulatory T cells. The repertoire was sequenced with immunoSEQ multiplex PCR; TCRdb's copy has only in-frame clones and lacks some. The sample yields around 100,000 clones, about 95% seen once. Sample: non-Treg CD4+ T cells sorted from blood. The receptors were gathered from a human donor in good health. CDR3s include the opening cysteine and the closing phenylalanine or tryptophan. Each record gives: D gene, CDR3 length, J gene, V gene, CDR3 protein, CDR3 DNA. D genes are given only for firm matches.

>.|15|TRBJ1-2|TRBV5-4
CASSLDRVPGGGYTF
TGTGCCAGCAGCTTGGATCGGGTCCCCGGTGGTGGCTACACCTTC
>.|15|TRBJ2-5|TRBV15
CATILRDTSVETQYF
TGTGCCACTATTTTACGGGACACCTCCGTAGAGACCCAGTACTTC
>.|13|TRBJ2-7|TRBV7-9
CASSSVAPYEQYF
TGTGCCAGCAGCTCTGTAGCACCCTACGAGCAGTACTTC
>TRBD1|16|TRBJ2-5|TRBV10-3
CAISESGTGAQETQYF
TGTGCCATCAGTGAATCTGGGACAGGGGCCCAAGAGACCCAGTACTTC
>.|13|TRBJ2-4|TRBV14
CASSLGAGNIQYF
TGTGCCAGCAGCCTGGGAGCGGGAAACATTCAGTACTTC
>.|13|TRBJ1-6|TRBV30
CAWGSSYNSPLHF
TGTGCCTGGGGGAGCTCCTATAATTCACCCCTCCACTTT
>TRBD1|14|TRBJ2-1|TRBV29-1
CSAMTGASYNEQFF
TGCAGCGCAATGACAGGGGCCTCCTACAATGAGCAGTTCTTC
>TRBD2|15|TRBJ2-2|TRBV2
CASSGRLAGTGELFF
TGTGCCAGCAGTGGTAGACTAGCGGGAACCGGGGAGCTGTTTTTT
>TRBD1|13|TRBJ1-1|TRBV19
CASAGTGYREAFF
TGTGCCAGTGCCGGGACAGGTTACAGGGAAGCTTTCTTT
>TRBD1|15|TRBJ2-3|TRBV19
CASSSTGETTDTQYF
TGTGCCAGTAGTTCAACAGGGGAAACCACAGATACGCAGTATTTT
>.|12|TRBJ2-2|TRBV6-5
CASSPRTGELFF
TGTGCCAGCAGTCCTCGGACCGGGGAGCTGTTTTTT
>.|14|TRBJ2-1|TRBV27
CASSVGGGYNEQFF
TGTGCCAGCAGTGTAGGAGGGGGTTACAATGAGCAGTTCTTC
>TRBD2|15|TRBJ2-3|TRBV6-5
CASSDSGRRTDTQYF
TGTGCCAGCAGCGATAGCGGGAGGCGTACAGATACGCAGTATTTT
>TRBD2|14|TRBJ2-1|TRBV7-1
CASSRTSGSNEQFF
TGTGCCAGCAGCCGGACTAGCGGGAGCAATGAGCAGTTCTTC
>TRBD2|18|TRBJ2-1|TRBV5-4
CASSQGGLAGRSYNEQFF
TGTGCCAGCAGCCAAGGGGGGCTAGCGGGAAGGTCCTACAATGAGCAGTTCTTC
>TRBD2|16|TRBJ2-2|TRBV5-4
CASSGTSPQVTGELFF
TGTGCCAGCAGCGGGACTAGCCCCCAGGTCACCGGGGAGCTGTTTTTT
>.|15|TRBJ2-1|TRBV6-6
CASSLGDASANEQFF
TGTGCCAGCAGTTTGGGGGACGCCAGTGCGAATGAGCAGTTCTTC